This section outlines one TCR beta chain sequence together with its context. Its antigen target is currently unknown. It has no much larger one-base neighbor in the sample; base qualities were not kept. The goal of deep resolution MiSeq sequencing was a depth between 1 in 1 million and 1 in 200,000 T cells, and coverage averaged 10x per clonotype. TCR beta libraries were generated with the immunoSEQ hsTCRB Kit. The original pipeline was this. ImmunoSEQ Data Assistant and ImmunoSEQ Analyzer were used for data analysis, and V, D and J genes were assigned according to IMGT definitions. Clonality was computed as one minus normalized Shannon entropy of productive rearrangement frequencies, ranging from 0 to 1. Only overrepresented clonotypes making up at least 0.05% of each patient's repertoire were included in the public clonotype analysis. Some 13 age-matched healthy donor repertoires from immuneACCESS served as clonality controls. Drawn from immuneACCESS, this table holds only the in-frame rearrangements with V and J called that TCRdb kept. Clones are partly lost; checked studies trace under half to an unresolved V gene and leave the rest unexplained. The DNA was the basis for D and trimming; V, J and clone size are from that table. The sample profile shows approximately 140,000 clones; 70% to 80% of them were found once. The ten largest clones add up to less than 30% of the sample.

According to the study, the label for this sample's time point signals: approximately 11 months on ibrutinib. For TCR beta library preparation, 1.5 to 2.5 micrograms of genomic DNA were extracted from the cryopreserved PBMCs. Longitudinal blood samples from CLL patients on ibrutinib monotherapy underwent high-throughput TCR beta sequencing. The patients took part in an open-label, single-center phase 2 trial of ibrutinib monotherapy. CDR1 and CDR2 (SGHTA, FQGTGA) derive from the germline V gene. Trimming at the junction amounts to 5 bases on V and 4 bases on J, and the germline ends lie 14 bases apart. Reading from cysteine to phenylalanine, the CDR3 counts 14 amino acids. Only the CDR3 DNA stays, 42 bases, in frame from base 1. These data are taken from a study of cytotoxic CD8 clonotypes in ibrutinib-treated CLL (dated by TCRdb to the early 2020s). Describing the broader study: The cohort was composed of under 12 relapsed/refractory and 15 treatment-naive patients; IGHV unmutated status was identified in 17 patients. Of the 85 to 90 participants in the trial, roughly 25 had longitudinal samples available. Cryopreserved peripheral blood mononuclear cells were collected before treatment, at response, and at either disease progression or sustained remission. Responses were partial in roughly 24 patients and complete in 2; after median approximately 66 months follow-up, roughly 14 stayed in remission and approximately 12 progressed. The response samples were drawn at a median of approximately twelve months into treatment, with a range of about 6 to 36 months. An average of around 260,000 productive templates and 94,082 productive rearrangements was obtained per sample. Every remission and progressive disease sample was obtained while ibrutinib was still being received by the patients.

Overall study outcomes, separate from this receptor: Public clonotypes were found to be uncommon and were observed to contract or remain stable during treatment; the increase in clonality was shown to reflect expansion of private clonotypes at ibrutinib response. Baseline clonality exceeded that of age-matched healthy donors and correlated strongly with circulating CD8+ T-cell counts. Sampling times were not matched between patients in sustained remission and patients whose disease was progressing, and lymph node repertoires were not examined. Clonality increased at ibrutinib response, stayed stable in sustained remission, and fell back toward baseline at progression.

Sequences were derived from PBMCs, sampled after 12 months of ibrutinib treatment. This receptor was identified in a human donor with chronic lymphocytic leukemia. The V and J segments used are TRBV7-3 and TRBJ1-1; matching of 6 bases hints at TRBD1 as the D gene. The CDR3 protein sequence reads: CASSVQGSGTEAFF. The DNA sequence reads TGTGCCAGCAGCGTTCAGGGGAGCGGCACTGAAGCTTTCTTT.